This T cell receptor beta chain was retrieved from a study of T cell responses to AZD1222 COVID-19 vaccine. Here immunoSEQ multiplex PCR was the method, and the copy in TCRdb shows in-frame clones only, minus some. The data hold 50,000 to 70,000 clones, with 86% observed a single time. The CDR3 extends over 13 amino acids. Trimming took 4 bases from V and 1 from J, leaving 7 bases between them. The germline V gene has CDR1 LGHDT and CDR2 YNNKEL (reference sequence). Findings and caveats of the study: The study found vaccine-associated CD4 TCRs spanning spike, dominant at 160-218 and 743-854. Reportedly, nearly half the spike-specific TCRs target unmutated variant regions. The study found Spike-specific TCR breadth and depth rose after two AZD1222 doses. A mostly white British donor set with more females was recruited, and clonal diversity was possibly underestimated.

A remark on this clone: Its antigen remains unidentified.

The sample was peripheral blood, taken 28 days after the second AZD1222 dose. This chain links TRBV3-1 (or the pseudogene TRBV3-2) with TRBJ2-5; no definite D call. The receptor was isolated from an adult who received the AZD1222 COVID-19 vaccine. CDR3 in amino acids: CASSPGPQETQYF. CDR3 nucleotides: TGTGCCAGCAGCCCCGGGCCCCAAGAGACCCAGTACTTC.